The T cell receptor (beta chain) under discussion was sequenced for a study of OX40 agonist ivuxolimab in advanced cancers. Some background on the complete study: Ivuxolimab was a fully human IgG2 agonistic monoclonal antibody targeting the costimulatory receptor OX40 (CD134). Intravenous ivuxolimab was administered to patients every 2 weeks at six dose levels: 0.01, 0.1, 0.3, 1.5, 3 and 10 mg/kg. Of the approximately 53 patients in dose escalation, some 19 had hepatocellular carcinoma, some 15 had melanoma, 9 had renal cell carcinoma and 9 had head and neck cancer. The dose-escalation cohort was about 83% male with a mean age of about 54 years, ranging from about 20 to 80. Patients were allowed to have had prior anti-PD-1, anti-PD-L1 or anti-CTLA-4 therapy, and roughly two fifths of the dose-escalation patients had been treated with checkpoint inhibitors. Partial responses occurred in three dose-escalation patients: two with cutaneous melanoma and one with hepatocellular carcinoma. The purpose of peripheral TCRbeta sequencing was to test whether ivuxolimab changed TCR sequence diversity and led to clonal T-cell expansion. The monotherapy dose-escalation portion (N of about 47 patients) of the phase I ivuxolimab trial is reported in the paper.

CDR1 and CDR2 were assigned from the germline V gene as SGHRS and YFSETQ. V gives up 1 base and J gives up 6 bases, and the segment between their germline ends measures 13 bases. The CDR3 sequence holds 14 residues, the cysteine and phenylalanine included. This entry keeps only the CDR3 DNA: 42 bases, framed from base 1. To sequence the TCRbeta CDR3 region, genomic DNA was isolated from the sorted cells. The immunoSEQ Assay was used for sequencing of TCRbeta CDR3 regions. Drawn from immuneACCESS, this table holds only the in-frame rearrangements with V and J called that TCRdb kept. Clones are partly lost; checked studies trace under half to an unresolved V gene and leave the rest unexplained. The sample yields tens of thousands of clones; approximately 81% were counted once. The ten largest clones add up to roughly a quarter of the sample. A note on this clone: The antigen it binds to is not known. Base quality data are lacking; no much larger clone is found one base away.

Paper-wide results and their limitations: In partial responders in the 0.1-3.0 mg/kg groups, normalized peripheral clonal expansion was found to be among the lowest, especially among CD8+ T cells. At doses of 0.1 to 3.0 mg/kg, clonal expansion of both CD4+ and CD8+ T cells in blood was seen between baseline and week 6. Low levels of normalized T-cell clonal expansion were also seen in some nonresponding patients. After ivuxolimab, CD8+ T cells had more expanded clones than CD4+ T cells on average. The antigen specificity of the peripheral T cells that underwent clonal expansion was not determined.

Patients with autoimmune disease history or receiving systemic immunosuppression were excluded from the trial. In every dose cohort, peripheral blood was drawn for TCR sequencing at baseline, cycle 4 day 1, and cycle 7 day 1. Samples came from an open-label, multicenter, first-in-human phase I dose-escalation trial of ivuxolimab. Adults with locally advanced or metastatic melanoma, renal cell carcinoma, hepatocellular carcinoma or head and neck squamous cell carcinoma were enrolled in the trial. Before TCR sequencing, CD4+ and CD8+ T cells were separately sorted from peripheral blood. The rearranged chain carries TRBV5-1 and TRBJ1-1, with no D gene named confidently. The source was CD4+ or CD8+ T cells sorted from blood, collected in a trial of the OX40 agonist ivuxolimab. The receptor's source is an adult with an advanced solid tumor such as melanoma, head and neck, liver or kidney cancer. The nucleotides are TGCGCCAGCAGCTTGTTTTGGAGGGCTGCTGAAGCTTTCTTT. Translation gives CASSLFWRAAEAFF.